These 10 T cell receptor beta chains came from one sample sequenced in a study of blood T cell repertoires in COVID-19. The table came from immunoSEQ multiplex PCR; TCRdb's copy has only in-frame clones and leaves some out. Among under 300,000 clones, around 80% were seen once, and the ten largest hold about 4%. Specimen: peripheral blood. These receptors were obtained from a woman in her thirties or forties with active or convalescent COVID-19.

The CDR3 coding sequence is TGTGCCAGCAGCCAAGATGGGCTCATGAACACTGAAGCTTTCTTT. This gives the protein CASSQDGLMNTEAFF. The chain employs TRBV3-1 (or the pseudogene TRBV3-2) and TRBJ1-1; D is uncertain. Germline V CDR1 and CDR2: LGHDT, YNNKEL (reference sequence). The CDR3 has 15 amino acids. Deletions cut 0 bases from V and 0 bases from J, with 8 bases between.

The table lists this clone with a few counts. The rearrangement uses TRBV14 and TRBJ1-5; a possible D gene is TRBD1 (5 bases). This CDR3 region has 13 residues. V shed 3 bases and J shed 5 bases, with 8 bases lying between them. The germline V gene has CDR1 SGHDN and CDR2 FVKESK. The CDR3 DNA reads as TGTGCCAGCAGCCAGGGGCCCCATCAGCCCCAGCATTTT. This encodes CASSQGPHQPQHF.

The chain has TRBV28 and TRBJ1-5; D is unresolved. CDR1 and CDR2 (germline): MDHEN, SYDVKM. The CDR3 sequence is 11 residues long. Trimming cost V 8 bases and J 9 bases, with 11 bases left between them. In DNA form, the CDR3 reads TGTGCCAGCCAGTTTATTCCGCCCCAGCATTTT. Residues: CASQFIPPQHF.

The rearrangement uses TRBV19 and TRBJ1-5; 10 nucleotides agree with TRBD1. Trimming cost V 6 bases and J 4 bases; bases outside gene matches: 6. CDR3 length: 15 amino acids. The V gene's germline CDR1 is LNHDA and CDR2 SQIVND (reference sequence). In DNA, the CDR3 is TGTGCCAGTAGAGCCAGACAGGGGGCGAATCAGCCCCAGCATTTT. Translated, it gives CASRARQGANQPQHF.

V usage is TRBV7-6 and J usage is TRBJ2-1; 9 nucleotides agree with TRBD2. Germline loops: CDR1 SGHVS, CDR2 FNYEAQ. Losses at the gene ends were 3 bases for V and 3 bases for J; bases not matched to a gene: 3. The CDR3 extends over 15 amino acids. CDR3 DNA: TGTGCCAGCAGCTTTAGCGGGGGAAACTACAATGAGCAGTTCTTC. It translates to CASSFSGGNYNEQFF.

This chain joins TRBV28 and TRBJ1-1, with D perhaps matching TRBD1 (5 bases). The CDR3 is 15 residues long. V gave up 7 bases and J gave up 4 bases, with 19 bases separating them. The germline gives CDR1 MDHEN, CDR2 SYDVKM. The CDR3 spells CASTLGLPWSTEAFF. CDR3 nucleotide sequence: TGTGCCAGCACCTTGGGACTCCCGTGGAGCACTGAAGCTTTCTTT.

The rearrangement links TRBV12-3 or TRBV12-4 to TRBJ1-6; D perhaps matches TRBD1 (6 bases). The CDR3 sequence is 13 residues long. Trimming took off 7 bases at V and 7 bases at J, with 11 bases between the two ends. The CDR3 is CASTFGTNSPLHF. CDR3 bases: TGTGCCAGCACCTTCGGGACAAATTCACCCCTCCACTTT.

V is TRBV10-2 and J is TRBJ2-1; 7 nucleotides match TRBD1. CDR3 length: 14 amino acids. The V gene end was trimmed by 7 bases and the J gene end by 0 bases; junction bases not matched to a gene: 3. CDR1 is WSHSY, CDR2 SAAADI, per germline. The CDR3 nucleotides read TGCGCCAGCATCGGGACAGTCTCCTACAATGAGCAGTTCTTC. Its protein product is CASIGTVSYNEQFF.

This clone was observed once. The rearrangement joins TRBV5-1 to TRBJ1-1; D may be TRBD1 (6 bases). Germline CDR1 and CDR2: SGHRS and YFSETQ. Trimming cost V 3 bases and J 3 bases, with 12 bases left between them. CDR3 size: 14 residues. The CDR3 protein is CASSSSSGDTEAFF. The CDR3 bases are TGCGCCAGCAGCTCTAGTTCAGGGGACACTGAAGCTTTCTTT.

J is TRBJ1-1 and V is TRBV29-1; weak D call: TRBD1 (5 bases). Germline CDR1 reads SQVTM; CDR2 reads ANQGSEA. Trimming shortened V by 3 bases and J by 0 bases, and 8 bases separated the two germline ends. The CDR3 sequence is 13 residues long. DNA for the CDR3: TGCAGCGTTGAGGGGCGAATGAACACTGAAGCTTTCTTT. The encoded protein is CSVEGRMNTEAFF.